Each of the 3 T cell receptor beta chains below was sequenced from the same sample in a study of T-cell reconstitution after alpha-beta-depleted transplantation in children. A library of TCRbeta sequences, prepared with unique molecular identifiers, was generated. MiXCR, run by TCRdb on the PCR reads, gives a single entry per CDR3 protein. Of 84,000 or so distinct CDR3 sequences in the sample, roughly a sixth were seen once. The specimen was PBMCs, mostly from graft donor cells, collected 180 days after TCRalphabeta/CD19-depleted stem cell transplant. The receptor source for this set is a male patient under 10 years old who had a stem cell transplant for acute lymphoblastic leukemia, so the T cells may come from the graft donor.

The CDR3 DNA is TGTGCCAGCAGCGCGAGCTTGGGGACAGCGACGTTTGACGCAAATTCACCCCTCCACTTT. Amino acid sequence: CASSASLGTATFDANSPLHF. The chain uses TRBV7-6 and TRBJ1-6, with 7 bases fitting TRBD1. From germline, CDR1 is SGHVS and CDR2 FNYEAQ. The J segment lost 7 bases and the V segment lost 5 bases, leaving 23 bases of the junction unmatched. This CDR3 is 20 amino acids long.

This clonotype was observed a few times. The V and J genes are TRBV27 and TRBJ2-7, with a tentative D call TRBD1 (5 bases). V was trimmed by 2 bases and J by 5 bases, leaving 10 bases between them. The germline V gene encodes CDR1 MNHEY and CDR2 SMNVEV (reference sequence). The CDR3 contains 13 residues. The CDR3 nucleotides are TGTGCCAGCAGTTTAAGGCCAGGGCACGAGCAGTACTTC. Its translation: CASSLRPGHEQYF.

This clonotype showed up just a few times. The chain recombines TRBV10-1 with TRBJ2-1; 10 bases align to TRBD2. Germline V CDR1 and CDR2: WNHNN, SYGVQD (reference sequence). J lost 6 bases, V lost 6 bases, and 5 bases had no gene match. There are 14 residues in the CDR3. CDR3 in amino acids: CASSVAGGINEQFF. CDR3 nucleotides: TGCGCCAGCAGCGTAGCGGGGGGAATCAATGAGCAGTTCTTC.